Here is one TCR beta chain with its context. Its antigen is as yet unknown. The sample comes from a study of early T cells in non-severe SARS-CoV-2 infection. Study-wide context: The chains were unpaired, and the sequenced material was bulk RNA from unsorted whole blood.

cDNA molecules, individually, were tagged with unique molecular identifiers. TCRdb itself ran the 5' RACE reads through MiXCR, one entry per CDR3 protein. Of 55,000 to 70,000 distinct CDR3 sequences detected, under 13% appear once; the ten largest clones hold around 6.6%. This CDR3 contains 23 residues. CDR1 and CDR2 (germline): DFQATT, SNEGSKA (reference sequence). Losses at the gene ends were 0 bases for V and 0 bases for J; bases not matched to a gene: 22. Findings of the study overall: Using VDJdb, the matching emphasized anti-spike CD8 responses while missing private and CD4 specificities.

This receptor was identified in an adult who was a healthcare worker with PCR-confirmed SARS-CoV-2 infection or an uninfected control (not recorded which). This chain connects TRBV20-1 to TRBJ2-6; TRBD2 matches at 8 bases. Specimen: whole blood. CDR3 in amino acids: CSARDQRAWFSASGSSGANVLTF. CDR3 in DNA: TGCAGTGCTAGAGATCAGCGGGCGTGGTTTAGCGCCAGCGGGAGCTCTGGGGCCAACGTCCTGACTTTC.